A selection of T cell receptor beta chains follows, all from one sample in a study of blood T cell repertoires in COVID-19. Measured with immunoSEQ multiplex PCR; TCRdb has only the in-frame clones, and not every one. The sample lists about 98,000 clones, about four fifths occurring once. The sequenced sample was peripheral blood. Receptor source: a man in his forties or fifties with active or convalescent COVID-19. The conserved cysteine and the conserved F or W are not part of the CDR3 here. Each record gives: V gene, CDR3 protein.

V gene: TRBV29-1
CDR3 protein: SVAPGRSGANVLT

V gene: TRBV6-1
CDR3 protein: ASEAGKGNTIY

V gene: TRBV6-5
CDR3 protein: ASSWADRDIEAF

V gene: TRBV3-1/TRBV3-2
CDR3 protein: ASSHRSQETQY

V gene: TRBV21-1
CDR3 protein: ASTTRDSREKLF

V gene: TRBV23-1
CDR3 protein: ASSQRDRGPAMNTEAF

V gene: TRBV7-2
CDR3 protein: ASSLPGTDTQY

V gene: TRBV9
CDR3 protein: ASSVDRGPYGYT

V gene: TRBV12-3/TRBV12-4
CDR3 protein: ASSSRETQY

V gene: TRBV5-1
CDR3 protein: ASSPQFVGGMDTEAF

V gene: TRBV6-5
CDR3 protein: ASSILPSTEQPQH

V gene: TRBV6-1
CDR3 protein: ASSDRTSANEKLF

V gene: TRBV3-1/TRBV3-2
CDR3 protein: ASSQGSGSSYEQY

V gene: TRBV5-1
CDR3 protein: ASSPDRVGEKLF

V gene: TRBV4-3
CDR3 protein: ASSQGATSQDTQY

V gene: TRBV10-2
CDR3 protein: ASRGQVATGPLH

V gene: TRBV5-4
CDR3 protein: ASSLSSGNNLNEQF

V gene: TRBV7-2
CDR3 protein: ASSQGQLGDEQF

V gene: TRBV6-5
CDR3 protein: ASSSQGYGYT

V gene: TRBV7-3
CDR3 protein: ASSSAGTDTQY

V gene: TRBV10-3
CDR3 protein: AISDPAGGGLADTQY

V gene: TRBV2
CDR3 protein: ASRVQGSSNEKLF

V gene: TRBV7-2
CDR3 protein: ASSRTLKGDEQF

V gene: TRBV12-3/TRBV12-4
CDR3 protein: ASSHRGTGELF

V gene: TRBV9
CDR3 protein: ASSPLGDTGELF

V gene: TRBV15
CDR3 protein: ATSRTTGPTSGEQF

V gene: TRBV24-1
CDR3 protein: ATSDPGQQGNEQF

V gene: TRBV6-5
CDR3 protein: ASSSGGSMNTEAF

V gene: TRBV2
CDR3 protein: ASTGQGLATNEKLF

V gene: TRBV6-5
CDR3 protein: ASSYSWGQGKETQY

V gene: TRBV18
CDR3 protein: ATSPGTQYEQY

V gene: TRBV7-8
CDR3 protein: ASSLATDTGELF

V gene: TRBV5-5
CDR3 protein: ASSLRDRDQPQH

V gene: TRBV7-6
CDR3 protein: ASSLDEGATYEQY

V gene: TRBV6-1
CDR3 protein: ASSEGVSTYNEQF

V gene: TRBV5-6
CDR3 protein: ASSSSRSYNEQF

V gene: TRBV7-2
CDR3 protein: ASRQQENTEAF

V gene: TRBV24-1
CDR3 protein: ATSDLQTRENTEAF

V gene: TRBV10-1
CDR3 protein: ASSEFLGGSPLH

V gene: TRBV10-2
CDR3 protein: ASILGTTYNEQF

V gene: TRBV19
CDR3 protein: ANPGRGFTGELF

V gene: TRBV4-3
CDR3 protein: ASSQDALGGYGYT

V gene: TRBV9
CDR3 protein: ASSVHATNEKLF

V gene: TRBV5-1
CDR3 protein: ASSLGGGASGNTIY

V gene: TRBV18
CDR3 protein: ASSPSSGANVLT

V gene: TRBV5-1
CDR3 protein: ASSPGQETSSYNEQF

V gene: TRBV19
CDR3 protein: ASSIGTLSTDTQY

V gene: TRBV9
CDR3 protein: ASSVGPGGGTDTQY

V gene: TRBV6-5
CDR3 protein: ASSHGGAEAF

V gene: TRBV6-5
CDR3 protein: ASRRLSTDTQY

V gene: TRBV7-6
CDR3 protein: ASSYQKNTEAF

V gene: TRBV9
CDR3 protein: ASSVDHSSYEQY

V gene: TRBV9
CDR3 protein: ASSPTGGGQPQH

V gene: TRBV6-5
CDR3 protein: ASSYSDFSGGYT

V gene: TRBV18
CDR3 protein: ASSPGGGGEQY

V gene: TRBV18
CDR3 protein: ASSQGTGGVQPQH

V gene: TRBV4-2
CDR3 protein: ASSQDRGLSSYNEQF

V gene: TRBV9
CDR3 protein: ASSALSGGASYEQY